This passage covers 13 T cell receptor beta chains from one sample sequenced in a study of blood T cell repertoires in COVID-19. Sequenced by immunoSEQ multiplex PCR; TCRdb stores in-frame clones only, minus some. This sample carries about 84,000 clones, about 83% of them seen once, and the ten largest clones take roughly 30%. The specimen sequenced was peripheral blood. Every receptor here comes from a woman older than 75 with acute or convalescent COVID-19.

The chain uses TRBV6-5 and TRBJ1-1; TRBD1 is a possible D gene (5 bases). Deletions cut 2 bases from V and 6 bases from J, with 19 bases between. The CDR3 totals 16 residues. Germline CDR1 MNHEY, CDR2 SVGAGI. CDR3 region: CASSYRVGEPPAEAFF. In nucleotides, the CDR3 is TGTGCCAGCAGTTACCGTGTAGGGGAACCCCCCGCTGAAGCTTTCTTT.

The rearrangement uses TRBV14 and TRBJ2-7, with 9 bases fitting TRBD2. The CDR3 runs to 17 residues. Trimming took 0 bases from V and 5 from J; bases not matched to a gene: 11. Germline V gives CDR1 SGHDN, CDR2 FVKESK. This CDR3 reads CASSQDGAGGPSDEQYF. CDR3 sequence (DNA): TGTGCCAGCAGCCAAGATGGGGCGGGAGGGCCCTCAGACGAGCAGTACTTC. The variable domain in full, with the rest retrieved from reference TRBV14 and TRBJ2-7, is EAGVTQFPSHSVIEKGQTVTLRCDPISGHDNLYWYRRVMGKEIKFLLHFVKESKQDESGMPNNRFLAERTGGTYSTLKVQPAELEDSGVYFCASSQDGAGGPSDEQYFGPGTRLTVT.

The chain employs TRBV6-2 or TRBV6-3 and TRBJ1-2; no clear D gene. Germline V lookup: CDR1 MNHEY, CDR2 SVGEGT. The CDR3 contains 16 residues. Trimming removed 2 bases at V and 4 bases at J, with 17 bases between. CDR3 region: CASSYPRSTGAYGYTF. In DNA form, the CDR3 reads TGTGCCAGCAGTTACCCCCGATCGACGGGTGCCTATGGCTACACCTTC.

The chain joins TRBV7-6 to TRBJ2-6; the match to TRBD1 covers 7 bases. There are 18 residues in the CDR3. V shed 0 bases and J 0 bases; nucleotides not matched to a gene: 5. Germline V gives CDR1 SGHVS, CDR2 FNYEAQ. CDR3 coding DNA: TGTGCCAGCAGCTTAGCGAGGGGGCAGAACTCTGGGGCCAACGTCCTGACTTTC. Translated: CASSLARGQNSGANVLTF.

This clone appeared once. The chain has TRBV19 and TRBJ1-1; 9 bases are a match to TRBD1. V lost 6 bases and J lost 2; bases outside the gene matches: 13. In germline, CDR1 is LNHDA, CDR2 SQIVND (reference sequence). This CDR3 spans 17 amino acids. In nucleotides, the CDR3 is TGTGCCAGTAGGGCCTTCCGGGACAGGGTTCCTAACACTGAAGCTTTCTTT. Residues: CASRAFRDRVPNTEAFF.

The chain joins TRBV27 to TRBJ2-1, with 11 positions matching TRBD1. J gave up 4 bases and V 5 bases, and 1 base lay outside the gene matches. Germline loops: CDR1 MNHEY, CDR2 SMNVEV (reference sequence). This CDR3 region has 14 residues. CDR3 residues: CASSRDRGYNEQFF. CDR3 DNA sequence: TGTGCCAGCAGTCGGGACAGGGGGTACAATGAGCAGTTCTTC.

V is TRBV18 and J is TRBJ1-1; D might be TRBD1 (6 bases). Looked up from germline, CDR1 is KGHSH and CDR2 is LQKENI. Trimming left V 2 bases short and J 11 bases short, with 15 bases between. This CDR3 spans 13 amino acids. The CDR3 sequence: CASSPGDGTWAFF. CDR3 nucleotides: TGTGCCAGCTCACCAGGGGACGGGACATGGGCTTTCTTT.

This chain links TRBV4-2 with TRBJ2-3, with TRBD2 identical over 10 bases. This CDR3 region has 21 residues. Germline V gene lookup returns CDR1 LGHNA and CDR2 YNFKEQ. J was trimmed by 3 bases and V by 0 bases; bases with no gene match: 18. DNA for the CDR3: TGTGCCAGCAGCCAAGATCTATTTAGCCTAGCGGGAGTTCTTTCGACAGATACGCAGTATTTT. Its protein product is CASSQDLFSLAGVLSTDTQYF.

The genes are TRBV7-8 and TRBJ2-1; D possibly corresponds to TRBD2 (6 bases). Germline V gives CDR1 SGHVS, CDR2 FQNEAQ. V was shortened by 5 bases and J by 9 bases, with 17 bases between the two germline ends. The CDR3 is made up of 14 amino acids. In DNA form, the CDR3 reads TGTGCCAGCAGCCGAGTCCGGGAGAGCGGTGAGCAGTTCTTC. Protein: CASSRVRESGEQFF.

The V gene is TRBV24-1, the J gene TRBJ1-4; TRBD1 matches at 10 bases. CDR3 length: 13 residues. With V trimmed by 9 bases and J by 7 bases, 4 bases remained unmatched. CDR1 is KGHDR and CDR2 is SFDVKD in the germline V gene. CDR3 loop: CATAGQGSEKLFF. The CDR3 DNA is TGTGCCACCGCGGGACAGGGGAGTGAAAAACTGTTTTTT.

This chain connects TRBV4-1 to TRBJ2-2; a weak D match, TRBD1 (6 bases). Germline CDR1 is MGHRA and CDR2 is YSYEKL. The CDR3 consists of 14 residues. Deletions cut 4 bases from V and 5 bases from J, with 11 bases between. The DNA of the CDR3 is TGCGCCAGCAGCCTACAGGGTGGGACCGGGGAGCTGTTTTTT. Translated, it gives CASSLQGGTGELFF.

This chain uses TRBV5-6 with TRBJ2-1; TRBD1 agrees at 10 bases. The CDR3 is 17 residues long. Germline CDR1 and CDR2: SGHDT and YYEEEE. The junction had 9 bases not matched to a gene; V was cut back by 3 bases and J by 3 bases. CDR3 DNA: TGTGCCAGCAGCTCCGGGACAGGGGTTTTGGGCTACAATGAGCAGTTCTTC. Translated, it gives CASSSGTGVLGYNEQFF. Full variable domain (remainder filled in from reference TRBV5-6 and TRBJ2-1): DAGVTQSPTHLIKTRGQQVTLRCSPKSGHDTVSWYQQALGQGPQFIFQYYEEEERQRGNFPDRFSGHQFPNYSSELNVNALLLGDSALYLCASSSGTGVLGYNEQFFGPGTRLTVL.

This clone was seen more than once but under ten times. V usage is TRBV9 and J usage is TRBJ2-6; a weak D match, TRBD2 (6 bases). Germline V gene lookup returns CDR1 SGDLS and CDR2 YYNGEE. Trimming removed 0 bases from V and 2 bases from J, with 12 bases in between. The CDR3 spans 17 residues. The CDR3 is CASSVAGAGPGANVLTF. DNA for the CDR3: TGTGCCAGCAGCGTAGCCGGGGCGGGGCCTGGGGCCAACGTCCTGACTTTC.